The source of this T cell receptor beta chain is a study of T cell clonotyping in hematopoietic cell transplantation. Produced via immunoSEQ multiplex PCR; TCRdb's table is partial and in-frame only. This table holds some 7,000 clones, roughly 98% found once. The CDR3 covers 15 residues. Germline lookup yields CDR1 MNHNS and CDR2 SASEGT. Trimming cost V 3 bases and J 2 bases, with 14 bases left between them. A word on this clone: Its specificity is unknown.

Study-level points and caveats: Recipient TCR diversity dropped after transplant; expanded clonotypes rose from day 30 to 180. Graft donor and pretransplant recipient Inverse Simpson Index values predicted broader posttransplant TCR diversity.

The chain employs TRBV6-1 and TRBJ2-7, with D perhaps TRBD1 (6 bases). The receptor was derived from a male patient in his sixties or seventies who had an allogeneic stem cell transplant from a related donor, so the T cells may come from the graft donor. Some clones in this sample may be carry-over from other donors' samples. The sequences come from PBMCs, collected 30 days after allogeneic stem cell transplant. CDR3 residues: CASSDFQGTAYEQYF. The CDR3 coding sequence is TGTGCCAGCAGTGATTTTCAGGGGACCGCCTACGAGCAGTACTTC.